The clone carrying this T cell receptor beta chain has just a few counts. Its antigen remains unidentified. The CDR3 covers 13 residues. Germline assignment: CDR1 DFQATT and CDR2 SNEGSKA (reference sequence). V lost 5 bases to trimming and J lost 8 bases, with 18 bases between them. The data derive from a study of T cells after yellow fever vaccination. General observations from the study: The booster response re-showed most primary clones: around 96% CD4, about 89% CD8.

Synthesis of TCR cDNA relied on 5'RACE template switching, which attached a universal primer site and UMIs. TCRdb ran MiXCR on the 5' RACE reads and lists one entry per CDR3 protein. This sample has fewer than 400,000 distinct CDR3 sequences, with approximately 12% found just once. The material sequenced was CD4+ T cells sorted from PBMCs, taken 45 days after the yellow fever booster vaccination. The V gene is TRBV20-1, the J gene TRBJ1-2; no definite D call. This TCR came from a young man who received the YFV17D yellow fever vaccine. The CDR3: CSAYGEVRGGYTF. CDR3 coding DNA: TGCAGTGCTTACGGGGAAGTAAGAGGGGGCTACACCTTC.